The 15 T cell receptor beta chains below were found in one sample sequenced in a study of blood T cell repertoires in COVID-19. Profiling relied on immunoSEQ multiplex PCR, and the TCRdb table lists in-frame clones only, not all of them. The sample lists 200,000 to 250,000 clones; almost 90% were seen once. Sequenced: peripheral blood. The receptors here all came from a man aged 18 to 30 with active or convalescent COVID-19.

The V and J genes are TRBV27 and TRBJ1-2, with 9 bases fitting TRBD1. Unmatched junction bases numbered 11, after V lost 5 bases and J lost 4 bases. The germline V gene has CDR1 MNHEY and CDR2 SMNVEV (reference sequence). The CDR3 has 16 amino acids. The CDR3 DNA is TGTGCCAGCAGTAACCAACCGGGACAGGGCAGCTATGGCTACACCTTC. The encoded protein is CASSNQPGQGSYGYTF.

The CDR3 protein is CASSSRFVGTEAFF. The CDR3 DNA reads as TGTGCCAGCAGCTCTAGGTTTGTCGGCACTGAAGCTTTCTTT. V is TRBV6-5 and J is TRBJ1-1; D call uncertain. Germline CDR1 reads MNHEY; CDR2 reads SVGAGI. V lost 6 bases and J 4 bases, leaving 15 bases between the germline ends. CDR3 length equals 14 residues.

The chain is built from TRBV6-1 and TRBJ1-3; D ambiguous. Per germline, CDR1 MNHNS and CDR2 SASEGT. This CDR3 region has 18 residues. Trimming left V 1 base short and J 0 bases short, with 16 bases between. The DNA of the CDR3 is TGTGCCAGCAGTGAAGTGGCAGTCCTTCTCACCTCTGGAAACACCATATATTTT. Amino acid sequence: CASSEVAVLLTSGNTIYF.

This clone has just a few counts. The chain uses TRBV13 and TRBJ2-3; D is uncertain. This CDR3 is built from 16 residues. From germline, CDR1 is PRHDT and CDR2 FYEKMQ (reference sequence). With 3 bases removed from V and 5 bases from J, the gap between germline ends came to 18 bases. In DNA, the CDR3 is TGTGCCAGCAGCTTTGGTAGCCGGTTAGTGGTAGATACGCAGTATTTT. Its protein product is CASSFGSRLVVDTQYF.

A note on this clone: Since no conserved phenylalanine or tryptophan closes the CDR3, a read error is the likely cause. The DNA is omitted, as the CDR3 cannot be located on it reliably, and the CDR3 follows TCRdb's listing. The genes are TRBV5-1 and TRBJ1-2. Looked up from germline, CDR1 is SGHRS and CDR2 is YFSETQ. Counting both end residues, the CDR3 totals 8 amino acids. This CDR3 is CASSFAPS.

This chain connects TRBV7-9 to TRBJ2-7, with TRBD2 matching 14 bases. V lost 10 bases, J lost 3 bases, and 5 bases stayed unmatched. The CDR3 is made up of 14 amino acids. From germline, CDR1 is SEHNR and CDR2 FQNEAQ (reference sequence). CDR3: CATAGTSGSYEQYF. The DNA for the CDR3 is TGTGCCACAGCCGGGACTAGCGGGAGCTACGAGCAGTACTTC.

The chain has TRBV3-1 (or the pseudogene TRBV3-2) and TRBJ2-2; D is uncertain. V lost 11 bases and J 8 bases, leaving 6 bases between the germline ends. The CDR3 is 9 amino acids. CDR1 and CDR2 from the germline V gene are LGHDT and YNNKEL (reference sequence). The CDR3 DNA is TGTGCCGAAGCAGGGGAGCTGTTTTTT. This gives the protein CAEAGELFF.

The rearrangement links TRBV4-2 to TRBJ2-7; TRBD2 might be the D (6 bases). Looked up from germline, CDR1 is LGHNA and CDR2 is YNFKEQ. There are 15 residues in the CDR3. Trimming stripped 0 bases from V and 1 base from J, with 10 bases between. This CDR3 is CASSQEEGQSYEQYF. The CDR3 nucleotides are TGTGCCAGCAGCCAAGAGGAGGGCCAGTCCTACGAGCAGTACTTC.

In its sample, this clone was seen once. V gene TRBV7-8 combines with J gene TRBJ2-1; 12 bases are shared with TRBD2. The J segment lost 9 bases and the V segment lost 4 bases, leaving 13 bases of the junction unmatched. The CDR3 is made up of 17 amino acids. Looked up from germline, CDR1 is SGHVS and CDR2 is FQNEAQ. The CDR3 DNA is TGTGCCAGCAGCTCGTCCCGGCTAGCGGGAGGGATCGGTGAGCAGTTCTTC. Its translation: CASSSSRLAGGIGEQFF. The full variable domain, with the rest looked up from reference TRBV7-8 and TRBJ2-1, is GAGVSQSPRYKVAKRGQDVALRCDPISGHVSLFWYQQALGQGPEFLTYFQNEAQLDKSGLPSDRFFAERPEGSVSTLKIQRTQQEDSAVYLCASSSSRLAGGIGEQFFGPGTRLTVL.

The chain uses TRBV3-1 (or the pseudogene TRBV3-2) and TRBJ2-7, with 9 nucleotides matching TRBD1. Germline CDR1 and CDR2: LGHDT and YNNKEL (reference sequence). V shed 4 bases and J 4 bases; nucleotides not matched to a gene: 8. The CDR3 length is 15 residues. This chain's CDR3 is CASSRSGTGLYEQYF. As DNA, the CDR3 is TGTGCCAGCAGCCGATCCGGGACAGGGTTATACGAGCAGTACTTC.

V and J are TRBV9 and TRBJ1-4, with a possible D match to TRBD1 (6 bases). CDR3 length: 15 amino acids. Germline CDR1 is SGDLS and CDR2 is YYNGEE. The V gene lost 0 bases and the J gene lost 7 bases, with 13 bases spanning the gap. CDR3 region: CASSVAGGASEKLFF. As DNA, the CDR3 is TGTGCCAGCAGCGTAGCGGGGGGCGCGAGTGAAAAACTGTTTTTT.

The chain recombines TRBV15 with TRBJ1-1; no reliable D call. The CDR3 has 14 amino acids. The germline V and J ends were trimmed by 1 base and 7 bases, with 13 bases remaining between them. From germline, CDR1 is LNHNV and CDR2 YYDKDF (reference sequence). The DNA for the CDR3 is TGTGCCACCAGCAGAGTTACAGTGCCCTATGAAGCTTTCTTT. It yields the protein CATSRVTVPYEAFF.

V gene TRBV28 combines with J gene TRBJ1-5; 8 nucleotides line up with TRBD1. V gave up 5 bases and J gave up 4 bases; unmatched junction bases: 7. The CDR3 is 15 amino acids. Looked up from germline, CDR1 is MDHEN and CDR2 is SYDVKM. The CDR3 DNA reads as TGTGCCAGCAGTCCCAGGGGGCAGGGTAATCAGCCCCAGCATTTT. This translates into CASSPRGQGNQPQHF.

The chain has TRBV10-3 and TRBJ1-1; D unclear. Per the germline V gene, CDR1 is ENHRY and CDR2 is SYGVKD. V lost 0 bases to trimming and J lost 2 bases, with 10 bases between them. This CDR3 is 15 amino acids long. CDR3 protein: CAISESRVLNTEAFF. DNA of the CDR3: TGTGCCATCAGTGAGTCGAGAGTACTTAACACTGAAGCTTTCTTT.

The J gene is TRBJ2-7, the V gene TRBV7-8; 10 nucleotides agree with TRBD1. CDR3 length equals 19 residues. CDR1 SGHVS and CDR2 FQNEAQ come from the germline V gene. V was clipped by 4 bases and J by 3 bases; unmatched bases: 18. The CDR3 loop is CASSSPGTGDLLYHYEQYF. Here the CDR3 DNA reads TGTGCCAGCAGCTCTCCCGGGACAGGGGACCTATTGTACCACTACGAGCAGTACTTC.